This T cell receptor beta chain was sequenced for a study of regulatory T cells in long-lasting Graves disease. Combining iRepertoire HTBI primers with Arm-PCR of CDR3 regions, the authors built TCR beta libraries. TCRdb ran MiXCR on the multiplex PCR reads and lists one entry per CDR3 protein. The data contain about 340,000 distinct CDR3 sequences, around a fifth of them seen just once; the ten biggest clones take up 29%. Described time point: persistent/refractory GD, antithyroid drugs over 5 years with positive TRAb. From PBMCs, RNA was extracted and then used to make the TCR library. Looked up from germline, CDR1 is MNHGY and CDR2 is SVAAGI. The CDR3 runs to 14 residues. This clonotype occurred a few times. The antigen remains unidentified. Relative to the germline gene, one junction end is altered; a read error may explain this. General study points: Persistent patients had more shared public clonotypes (about 2,700) than new patients (966). Persistent disease favored TRBV28, TRBJ1-2 and TRBJ2-5.

The TCR originated in a female donor with Graves disease. This specimen was peripheral blood mononuclear cells (PBMCs), taken when the disease was refractory, from a patient treated with antithyroid drugs. The J gene is TRBJ2-7, the V gene TRBV6-9; either TRBD1 or TRBD2 may supply D (5 bases each). CDR3 in amino acids: CASSYGTAGYGQYF. The DNA of the CDR3 is TGTGCCAGCAGTTACGGGACGGCCGGTTACGGGCAGTACTTC.